This T cell receptor (beta chain) stems from a study of cytomegalovirus exposure and HLA in healthy donors. The CDR3 has 17 amino acids. With V trimmed by 6 bases and J by 7 bases, 14 bases remained unmatched. Germline CDR1 and CDR2: SNHLY and FYNNEI. Assay: immunoSEQ multiplex PCR; the TCRdb copy retains only in-frame clones and omits some. The sample lists more than 300,000 clones; approximately 90% were seen once. The chain joins TRBV2 to TRBJ2-2, with 10 positions matching TRBD2. Sequencing used PBMCs. This clonotype was obtained from a woman in her late teens or twenties in good health and CMV-seronegative. DNA of the CDR3: TGTGCCAGCAGGCCCTTACTAGCGGGAAAGAATGACGGGGAGCTGTTTTTT. Residues: CASRPLLAGKNDGELFF.